This T cell receptor beta chain was found in a study of early stage breast cancer tumors. Study-level background: Each sample averaged approximately 10-fold read coverage.

The germline gives CDR1 KGHSH, CDR2 LQKENI. The CDR3 has 16 amino acids. The V end was cut by 3 bases, the J end by 2 bases, with 17 bases between. Study results and caveats: In most of the 16 patients, blood comparison separated tumor from normal breast. Tumors had about 2.5-fold higher T cell density and higher clonality than adjacent normal breast tissue.

A few counts support this clone. The antigen is unknown. Blood replicates held 0.5 ug DNA, tumor or normal breast about 1.5 ug, two each. Assay used: immunoSEQ multiplex PCR; TCRdb lists only in-frame clones, some missing. The repertoire holds about 69,000 clones, with around 80% as singletons. The source of this sequence is a person in their forties with breast cancer. V gene TRBV18 combines with J gene TRBJ2-7, with a weak D call TRBD1 (5 bases). Sequenced material: blood. CDR3 bases: TGTGCCAGCTCACCGGCGACAGCTTCCTTAACCTACGAGCAGTACTTC. Encoded protein: CASSPATASLTYEQYF.